One and the same sample provided the 29 T cell receptor beta chains below, sequenced in a study of blood T cell repertoires in COVID-19. The method was immunoSEQ multiplex PCR; TCRdb's version includes in-frame clones alone and lacks a portion of them. The data contain more than 75,000 clones, roughly 80% of them singletons. The sequenced sample was peripheral blood. These TCRs come from a woman of 80 years or more with active or convalescent COVID-19.

The chain employs TRBV6-6 and TRBJ1-5; D remains ambiguous. CDR3 size: 15 residues. V shed 0 bases and J shed 7 bases, with 13 bases lying between them. The V gene's germline CDR1 is MNHNY and CDR2 SVGAGI (reference sequence). The CDR3 protein is CASSYSRAAAQPQHF. The DNA of the CDR3 is TGTGCCAGCAGTTACTCGAGGGCCGCAGCCCAGCCCCAGCATTTT.

This rearrangement joins TRBV5-1 to TRBJ1-3, with D perhaps matching TRBD1 (6 bases). Germline V lookup: CDR1 SGHRS, CDR2 YFSETQ. V gave up 4 bases and J gave up 0 bases, with 11 bases separating them. CDR3 length: 15 amino acids. The CDR3 DNA reads TGCGCCAGCAGCCCGACGACAGGCTCTGGAAACACCATATATTTT. Its protein is CASSPTTGSGNTIYF.

The sample holds one count of this clone. In DNA, the CDR3 is TGTGCCAGCAGCCAAGATGGTAGGACTAGCGGGAGAGATAGCACAGATACGCAGTATTTT. Protein product: CASSQDGRTSGRDSTDTQYF. The J gene is TRBJ2-3, the V gene TRBV4-2; 13 nucleotides line up with TRBD2. The germline V gene has CDR1 LGHNA and CDR2 YNFKEQ. The CDR3 length is 20 residues. Losses at the gene ends were 0 bases for V and 0 bases for J; bases not matched to a gene: 9.

The V call is TRBV4-1, the J call TRBJ1-5, with D tentatively TRBD1 (6 bases). The CDR3 totals 16 residues. Trimming pared 2 bases from V and 1 base from J, leaving 12 bases between. CDR1 MGHRA and CDR2 YSYEKL come from the germline V gene. CDR3 sequence reads: CASSQTGTASNQPQHF. The CDR3 DNA reads TGCGCCAGCAGCCAAACAGGGACCGCGAGCAATCAGCCCCAGCATTTT.

The chain links TRBV28 to TRBJ2-5; 9 bases match TRBD2. V was clipped by 7 bases and J by 2 bases; unmatched bases: 14. This CDR3 is built from 17 residues. Germline V gene sequence: CDR1 MDHEN, CDR2 SYDVKM. The CDR3 region is CASTKPPGLAGQETQYF. The CDR3 DNA reads as TGTGCCAGCACCAAACCCCCGGGGCTAGCGGGGCAAGAGACCCAGTACTTC.

J is TRBJ1-5 and V is TRBV27; no definite D call. CDR3 length equals 12 residues. Germline-derived CDR1 and CDR2 are MNHEY and SMNVEV (reference sequence). V lost 6 bases and J lost 2, with 5 bases in between. The CDR3 region has the DNA TGTGCCAGCAGACGGGGCAATCAGCCCCAGCATTTT. This gives the protein CASRRGNQPQHF.

The V and J genes are TRBV19 and TRBJ1-3; D remains unclear. The germline CDR1 and CDR2 sequences are LNHDA and SQIVND (reference sequence). V lost 8 bases and J lost 4, with 12 bases in between. CDR3 size: 13 residues. The DNA of the CDR3 is TGTGCCAGTCGCGGGATAAGGGGAAACACCATATATTTT. This codes for CASRGIRGNTIYF.

The V call is TRBV4-2, the J call TRBJ2-7; 8 nucleotides match TRBD2. Germline loops: CDR1 LGHNA, CDR2 YNFKEQ. With 5 bases clipped from V and 7 bases from J, the junction kept 16 bases outside the gene matches. The CDR3 length is 16 residues. CDR3 sequence (DNA): TGTGCCAGCAGCTCGGCGGGGGGCGGGGCCCTTCGTGAGCAGTACTTC. It encodes CASSSAGGGALREQYF.

This clone has just one count. The chain has TRBV9 and TRBJ2-1; TRBD2 matches at 9 bases. V lost 6 bases and J lost 4; bases outside the gene matches: 11. The germline gives CDR1 SGDLS, CDR2 YYNGEE. The CDR3 totals 16 residues. Here the CDR3 reads CASNPGAGGRYNEQFF. The CDR3 DNA sequence: TGTGCCAGCAACCCTGGGGCGGGAGGGCGGTACAATGAGCAGTTCTTC. Using reference TRBV9 and TRBJ2-1 for the parts outside the CDR3, the full variable domain is DSGVTQTPKHLITATGQRVTLRCSPRSGDLSVYWYQQSLDQGLQFLIQYYNGEERAKGNILERFSAQQFPDLHSELNLSSLELGDSALYFCASNPGAGGRYNEQFFGPGTRLTVL.

The CDR3 nucleotides are TGTGCCAGCAGCCCCGAGACAAGAAGCTCCTACGAGCAGTACTTC. It specifies CASSPETRSSYEQYF. This rearrangement joins TRBV6-5 to TRBJ2-7; no clear D. Germline-derived CDR1 and CDR2 are MNHEY and SVGAGI. This CDR3 comprises 15 residues. Trimming cost V 6 bases and J 0 bases, with 15 bases left between them.

The chain employs TRBV6-2 or TRBV6-3 and TRBJ1-2, with D unclear. Trimming took off 4 bases at V and 4 bases at J, with 7 bases between the two ends. Germline assignment: CDR1 MNHEY and CDR2 SVGEGT. The CDR3 sequence is 12 residues long. The CDR3 region is CASSFSGYGYTF. The CDR3 coding sequence is TGTGCCAGCAGTTTCAGTGGCTATGGCTACACCTTC.

The genes are TRBV19 and TRBJ2-5, with 12 bases aligning to TRBD2. This CDR3 spans 17 amino acids. Germline assignment: CDR1 LNHDA and CDR2 SQIVND (reference sequence). V was clipped by 1 base and J by 5 bases; unmatched bases: 8. The CDR3 protein is CASSIGLAGGPEETQYF. The CDR3 nucleotides read TGTGCCAGTAGTATAGGTCTAGCGGGGGGGCCGGAGGAGACCCAGTACTTC.

The chain carries TRBV5-6 and TRBJ1-5, with 8 bases aligning to TRBD1. CDR3 size: 12 residues. The germline gives CDR1 SGHDT, CDR2 YYEEEE. Unmatched junction bases numbered 3, after V lost 4 bases and J lost 9 bases. DNA for the CDR3: TGTGCCAGCAGCGGACAGGGTGGGCCCCAGCATTTT. Translating gives CASSGQGGPQHF.

The V gene is TRBV5-4, the J gene TRBJ2-7, with D possibly TRBD2 on 5 matching bases. Germline V gives CDR1 SGHNT, CDR2 YYREEE (reference sequence). This CDR3 spans 14 amino acids. The germline V and J ends were trimmed by 3 bases and 0 bases, with 10 bases remaining between them. The CDR3 nucleotides are TGTGCCAGCAGCTCCCTGGGGAGCTCCTACGAGCAGTACTTC. Translated, it gives CASSSLGSSYEQYF.

This clone was found a few times. The CDR3 DNA follows: TGTGCCAGTAGTATAGCAGGTCCCCCCTACGAGCAGTACTTC. Translating it yields CASSIAGPPYEQYF. The V call is TRBV19, the J call TRBJ2-7, with unresolved D. The V end lost 1 base, the J end lost 2 bases, and 9 bases lay between the germline ends. In germline, CDR1 is LNHDA, CDR2 SQIVND (reference sequence). The CDR3 loop spans 14 amino acids. Drawing the rest from reference TRBV19 and TRBJ2-7, the complete variable domain is DGGITQSPKYLFRKEGQNVTLSCEQNLNHDAMYWYRQDPGQGLRLIYYSQIVNDFQKGDIAEGYSVSREKKESFPLTVTSAQKNPTAFYLCASSIAGPPYEQYFGPGTRLTVT.

The rearrangement uses TRBV29-1 and TRBJ1-1, with a weak D call TRBD1 (6 bases). The CDR3 totals 14 residues. Germline-derived CDR1 and CDR2 are SQVTM and ANQGSEA. Trimming shortened V by 3 bases and J by 6 bases, and 17 bases separated the two germline ends. The CDR3 here is CSVDQQGSEAEAFF. The CDR3 DNA reads TGCAGCGTTGACCAACAGGGTTCGGAAGCTGAAGCTTTCTTT.

The gene calls are TRBV3-1 (or the pseudogene TRBV3-2) and TRBJ1-1; D uncertain. The CDR3 has 16 residues. Trimming shortened V by 0 bases and J by 0 bases, and 11 bases separated the two germline ends. Germline V CDR1 and CDR2: LGHDT, YNNKEL (reference sequence). This chain's CDR3 is CASSQDYGHMNTEAFF. CDR3 nucleotide sequence: TGTGCCAGCAGCCAAGATTATGGGCACATGAACACTGAAGCTTTCTTT.

The V call is TRBV28, the J call TRBJ1-5, with D possibly matching TRBD1 (6 bases). There are 16 residues in the CDR3. In germline, CDR1 is MDHEN, CDR2 SYDVKM. V was trimmed by 3 bases and J by 1 base, leaving 13 bases between them. The CDR3 sequence is CASSLAGGASNQPQHF. The CDR3 region has the DNA TGTGCCAGCAGTTTGGCGGGGGGGGCCAGCAATCAGCCCCAGCATTTT.

The V call is TRBV3-1 (or the pseudogene TRBV3-2), the J call TRBJ1-6, with 7 bases fitting TRBD1. Per germline, CDR1 LGHDT and CDR2 YNNKEL (reference sequence). The junction had 4 bases not matched to a gene; V was cut back by 1 base and J by 10 bases. The CDR3 covers 14 residues. The CDR3 coding sequence is TGTGCCAGCAGCCAAGGACAGGGTAACTCACCCCTCCACTTT. Amino acid sequence: CASSQGQGNSPLHF.

This clone has only a few counts. V gene TRBV2 combines with J gene TRBJ2-3, with TRBD1 as a possible D gene (6 bases). This CDR3 is 13 amino acids long. Trimming took 8 bases from V and 5 from J, leaving 14 bases between them. Per germline, CDR1 SNHLY and CDR2 FYNNEI. The CDR3 reads CASRTAPEDTQYF. The CDR3 DNA sequence: TGTGCCAGCCGGACAGCTCCGGAAGATACGCAGTATTTT.

V is TRBV7-8 and J is TRBJ1-2, with D unclear. With 5 bases removed from V and 7 bases from J, the gap between germline ends came to 11 bases. The CDR3 sequence is 12 residues long. From germline, CDR1 is SGHVS and CDR2 FQNEAQ. The CDR3 DNA is TGTGCCAGCAGCCCATTAAGGAGTGGCTACACCTTC. Its translation: CASSPLRSGYTF.

The chain uses TRBV4-2 and TRBJ1-2, with unresolved D. The germline V gene has CDR1 LGHNA and CDR2 YNFKEQ. Trimming shortened V by 0 bases and J by 4 bases, and 6 bases separated the two germline ends. This CDR3 region has 13 residues. In DNA form, the CDR3 reads TGTGCCAGCAGCCAAGACACAGTCTATGGCTACACCTTC. Translating it yields CASSQDTVYGYTF.

The CDR3 protein is CSVESPADQPQHF. DNA of the CDR3: TGCAGCGTTGAATCCCCCGCGGATCAGCCCCAGCATTTT. The chain has TRBV29-1 and TRBJ1-5; D is uncertain. V gave up 2 bases and J gave up 5 bases, with 10 bases separating them. Per germline, CDR1 SQVTM and CDR2 ANQGSEA. The length of the CDR3 is 13 residues.

The CDR3 loop reads CSVARGVGGDGYTF. The CDR3, as DNA: TGCAGCGTTGCCCGGGGCGTAGGGGGGGATGGCTACACCTTC. The chain links TRBV29-1 to TRBJ1-2; D might be TRBD1 (6 bases). Trimming cost V 4 bases and J 6 bases, with 18 bases left between them. Germline V gene lookup returns CDR1 SQVTM and CDR2 ANQGSEA. This CDR3 spans 14 amino acids.

The chain joins TRBV19 to TRBJ1-2; D not resolved. The germline CDR1 and CDR2 sequences are LNHDA and SQIVND (reference sequence). This CDR3 contains 12 residues. V lost 6 bases to trimming and J lost 8 bases, with 13 bases between them. DNA for the CDR3: TGTGCCAGTAGCCTTCCGCCCCAGGGCTACACCTTC. This translates into CASSLPPQGYTF.

This chain uses TRBV5-5 with TRBJ1-4; 9 bases are a match to TRBD1. The CDR3 runs to 16 residues. V was clipped by 4 bases and J by 5 bases; unmatched bases: 9. The germline V gene has CDR1 SGHKS and CDR2 YYEKEE (reference sequence). As DNA, the CDR3 is TGTGCCAGCAGCCTGGGACAGGGAGGATCCAATGAAAAACTGTTTTTT. Amino acid sequence: CASSLGQGGSNEKLFF.

Only one count was recorded for this clone. The V call is TRBV5-8, the J call TRBJ2-1; TRBD1 agrees at 7 bases. Trimming removed 1 base from V and 6 bases from J; junction bases left unmatched: 10. CDR1 is SGHTS and CDR2 is YDEGEE in the germline V gene. The CDR3 is made up of 16 amino acids. The CDR3 protein is CASSLTGTVILNEQFF. Written as DNA, the CDR3 is TGTGCCAGCAGCTTGACCGGGACAGTAATCCTCAATGAGCAGTTCTTC.

This clone was counted a single time. The genes are TRBV20-1 and TRBJ2-5; perhaps TRBD2 as D (6 bases). V was shortened by 3 bases and J by 3 bases, with 8 bases between the two germline ends. This CDR3 has 12 amino acids. CDR1 and CDR2 from the germline V gene are DFQATT and SNEGSKA (reference sequence). CDR3 DNA sequence: TGCAGTGCTAGTCGCGGGGAAGAGACCCAGTACTTC. Its translation is CSASRGEETQYF.

The rearrangement links TRBV6-5 to TRBJ2-5; TRBD2 might be the D (6 bases). V was pared by 0 bases and J by 2 bases, with 13 bases between. The CDR3 length is 16 residues. The germline CDR1 and CDR2 sequences are MNHEY and SVGAGI. The CDR3 DNA reads TGTGCCAGCAGTTACTCCGGACTAAGGGGTCAAGAGACCCAGTACTTC. This sequence encodes CASSYSGLRGQETQYF.